The clone carrying this TCR beta chain has just a few counts. The V gene end was trimmed by 1 base and the J gene end by 3 bases; junction bases not matched to a gene: 2. Germline loops: CDR1 LGHNA, CDR2 YNFKEQ. The CDR3 sequence is 14 residues long. The source of the sample is a study of T cells in tumors after PD-1 blockade. Clones were sequenced by immunoSEQ multiplex PCR, and TCRdb holds only the in-frame ones, with some missing. This table holds some 10,000 clones, 50% to 70% found once. This TCR came from a human donor with basal cell carcinoma. Sequencing used tumor tissue, obtained after anti-PD-1 treatment. The rearrangement joins TRBV4-2 to TRBJ2-7, with 8 bases that match TRBD1. The CDR3 bases are TGTGCCAGCAGCCAAGGGACAGGGAACTACGAGCAGTACTTC. Its protein is CASSQGTGNYEQYF.